Listed here is a single T cell receptor (beta chain). These data originate in a study of T cells in severe cutaneous drug reactions. Study details: A European registry, Taiwan and Thailand supplied patients during about 2011 to 2018. Patients in acute or recovery stage gave blister fluids/cells and PBMC.

From germline, CDR1 is SGHVS and CDR2 FNYEAQ. This CDR3 is built from 15 residues. The patients sequenced had a carbamazepine-induced Stevens-Johnson syndrome or toxic epidermal necrolysis reaction. Bulk and single-cell libraries used iRepertoire multiplex PCR with TCR subtype-specific primers. Roughly 90-550 ng of RNA per sample was bulk library input. After re-calling the multiplex PCR reads, TCRdb lists one entry per CDR3 protein, DNA absent. The sample table sets out about 2,500 distinct CDR3 sequences. This clonotype was sampled from a human donor with toxic epidermal necrolysis, a severe cutaneous drug reaction. Sequenced input: cells from a skin blister. The chain couples TRBV7-6 to TRBJ2-7. The CDR3 loop is CASSLAPEKYDEQYF.